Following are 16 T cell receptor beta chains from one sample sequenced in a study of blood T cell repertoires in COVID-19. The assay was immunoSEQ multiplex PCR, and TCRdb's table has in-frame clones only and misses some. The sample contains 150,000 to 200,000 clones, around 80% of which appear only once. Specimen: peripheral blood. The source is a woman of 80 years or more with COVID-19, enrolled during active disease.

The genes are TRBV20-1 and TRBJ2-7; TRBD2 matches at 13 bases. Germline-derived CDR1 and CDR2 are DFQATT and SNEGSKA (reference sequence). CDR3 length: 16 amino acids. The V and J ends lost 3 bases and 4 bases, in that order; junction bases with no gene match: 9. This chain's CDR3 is CSASRPGLAGMYEQYF. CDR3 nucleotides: TGCAGTGCTAGTAGACCGGGACTAGCGGGGATGTACGAGCAGTACTTC.

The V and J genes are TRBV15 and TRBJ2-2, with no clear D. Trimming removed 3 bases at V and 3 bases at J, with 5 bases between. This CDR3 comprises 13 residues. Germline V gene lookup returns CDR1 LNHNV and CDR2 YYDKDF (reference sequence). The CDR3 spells CATSRYYTGELFF. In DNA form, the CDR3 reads TGTGCCACCAGCAGGTATTACACCGGGGAGCTGTTTTTT. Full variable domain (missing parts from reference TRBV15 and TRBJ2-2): DAMVIQNPRYQVTQFGKPVTLSCSQTLNHNVMYWYQQKSSQAPKLLFHYYDKDFNNEADTPDNFQSRRPNTSFCFLDIRSPGLGDTAMYLCATSRYYTGELFFGEGSRLTVL.

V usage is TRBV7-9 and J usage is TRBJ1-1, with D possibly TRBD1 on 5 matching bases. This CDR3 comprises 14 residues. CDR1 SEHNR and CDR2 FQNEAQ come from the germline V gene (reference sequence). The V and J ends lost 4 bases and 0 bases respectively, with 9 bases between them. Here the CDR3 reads CASSYTGVNTEAFF. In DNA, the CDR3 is TGTGCCAGCAGCTATACAGGTGTGAACACTGAAGCTTTCTTT.

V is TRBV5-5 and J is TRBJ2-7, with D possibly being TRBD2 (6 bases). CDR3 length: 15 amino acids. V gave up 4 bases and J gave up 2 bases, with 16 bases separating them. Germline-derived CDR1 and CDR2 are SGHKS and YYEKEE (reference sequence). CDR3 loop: CASSPVGGNAYEQYF. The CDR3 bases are TGTGCCAGCAGCCCGGTTGGCGGGAACGCCTACGAGCAGTACTTC.

CDR3 sequence reads: CASSLDLQGRELFF. CDR3 nucleotide sequence: TGTGCCAGCAGCTTAGATCTCCAGGGTAGGGAACTGTTTTTT. This chain connects TRBV11-2 to TRBJ1-4; maybe TRBD1 (5 bases). V gave up 0 bases and J gave up 12 bases, with 14 bases separating them. The CDR3 is 14 residues long. The germline gives CDR1 SGHAT, CDR2 FQNNGV.

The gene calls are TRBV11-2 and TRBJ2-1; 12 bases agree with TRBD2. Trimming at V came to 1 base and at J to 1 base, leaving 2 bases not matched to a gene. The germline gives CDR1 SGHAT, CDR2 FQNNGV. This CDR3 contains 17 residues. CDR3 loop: CASSLVGTSGSYNEQFF. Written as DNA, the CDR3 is TGTGCCAGCAGCTTAGTTGGGACTAGCGGGTCCTACAATGAGCAGTTCTTC.

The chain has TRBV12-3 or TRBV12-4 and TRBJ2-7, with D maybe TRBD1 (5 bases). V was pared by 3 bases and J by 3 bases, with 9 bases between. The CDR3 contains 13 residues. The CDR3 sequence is CASSLTVGYEQYF. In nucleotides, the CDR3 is TGTGCCAGCAGTTTGACAGTGGGCTACGAGCAGTACTTC.

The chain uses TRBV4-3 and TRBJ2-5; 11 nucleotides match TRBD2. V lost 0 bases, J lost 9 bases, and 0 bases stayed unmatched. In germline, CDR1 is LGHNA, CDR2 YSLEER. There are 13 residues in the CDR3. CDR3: CASSQELAGAQYF. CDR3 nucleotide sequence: TGCGCCAGCAGCCAAGAACTAGCGGGGGCCCAGTACTTC.

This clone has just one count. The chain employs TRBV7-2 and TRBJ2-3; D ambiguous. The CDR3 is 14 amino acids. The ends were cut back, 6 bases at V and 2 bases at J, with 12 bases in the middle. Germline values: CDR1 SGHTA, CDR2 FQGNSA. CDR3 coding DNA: TGTGCCAGCAGGAACCTTGGGCCCACAGATACGCAGTATTTT. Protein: CASRNLGPTDTQYF.

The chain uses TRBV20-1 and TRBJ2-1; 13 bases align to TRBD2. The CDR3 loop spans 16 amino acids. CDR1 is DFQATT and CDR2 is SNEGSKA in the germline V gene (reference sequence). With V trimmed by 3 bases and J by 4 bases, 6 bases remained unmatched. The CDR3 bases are TGCAGTGCTAGTGGGACTAGCGGGGAATTATACAATGAGCAGTTCTTC. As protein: CSASGTSGELYNEQFF.

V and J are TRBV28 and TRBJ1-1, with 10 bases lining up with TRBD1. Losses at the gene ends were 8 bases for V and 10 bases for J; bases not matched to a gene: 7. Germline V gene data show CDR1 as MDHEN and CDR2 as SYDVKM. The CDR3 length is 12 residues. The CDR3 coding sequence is TGTGCCAGCTCTTGGGACAGGGGCAGAGCTTTCTTT. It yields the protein CASSWDRGRAFF.

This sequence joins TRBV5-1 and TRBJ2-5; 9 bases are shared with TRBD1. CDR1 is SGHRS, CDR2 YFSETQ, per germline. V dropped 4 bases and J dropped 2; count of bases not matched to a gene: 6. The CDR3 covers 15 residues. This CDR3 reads CASSGTGTGQETQYF. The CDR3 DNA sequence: TGCGCCAGCAGCGGAACGGGGACAGGGCAAGAGACCCAGTACTTC.

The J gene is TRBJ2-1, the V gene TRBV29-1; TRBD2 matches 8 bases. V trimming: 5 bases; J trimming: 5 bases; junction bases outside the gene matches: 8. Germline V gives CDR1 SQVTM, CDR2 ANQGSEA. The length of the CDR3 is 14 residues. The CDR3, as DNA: TGCAGCGTTCGGAAGCGGGGGCCGCACAATGAGCAGTTCTTC. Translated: CSVRKRGPHNEQFF.

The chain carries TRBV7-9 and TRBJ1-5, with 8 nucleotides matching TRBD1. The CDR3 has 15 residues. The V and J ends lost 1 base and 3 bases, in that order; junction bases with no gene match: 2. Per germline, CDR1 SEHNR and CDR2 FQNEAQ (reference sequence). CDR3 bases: TGTGCCAGCAGCTTAGGCAGGGGGCCCAATCAGCCCCAGCATTTT. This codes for CASSLGRGPNQPQHF.

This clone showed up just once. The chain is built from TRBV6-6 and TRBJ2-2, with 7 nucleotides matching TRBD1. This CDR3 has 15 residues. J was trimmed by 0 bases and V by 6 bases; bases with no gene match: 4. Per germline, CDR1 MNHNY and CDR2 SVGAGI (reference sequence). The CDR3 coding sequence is TGTGCCAGCAGCACAGGGGCCGCGAACACCGGGGAGCTGTTTTTT. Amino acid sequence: CASSTGAANTGELFF.

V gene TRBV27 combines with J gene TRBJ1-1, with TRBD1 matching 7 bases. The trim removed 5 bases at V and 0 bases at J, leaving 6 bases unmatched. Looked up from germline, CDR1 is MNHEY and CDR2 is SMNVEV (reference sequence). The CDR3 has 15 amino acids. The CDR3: CASSIYQGVNTEAFF. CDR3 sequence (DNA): TGTGCCAGCAGTATATACCAGGGGGTGAACACTGAAGCTTTCTTT.